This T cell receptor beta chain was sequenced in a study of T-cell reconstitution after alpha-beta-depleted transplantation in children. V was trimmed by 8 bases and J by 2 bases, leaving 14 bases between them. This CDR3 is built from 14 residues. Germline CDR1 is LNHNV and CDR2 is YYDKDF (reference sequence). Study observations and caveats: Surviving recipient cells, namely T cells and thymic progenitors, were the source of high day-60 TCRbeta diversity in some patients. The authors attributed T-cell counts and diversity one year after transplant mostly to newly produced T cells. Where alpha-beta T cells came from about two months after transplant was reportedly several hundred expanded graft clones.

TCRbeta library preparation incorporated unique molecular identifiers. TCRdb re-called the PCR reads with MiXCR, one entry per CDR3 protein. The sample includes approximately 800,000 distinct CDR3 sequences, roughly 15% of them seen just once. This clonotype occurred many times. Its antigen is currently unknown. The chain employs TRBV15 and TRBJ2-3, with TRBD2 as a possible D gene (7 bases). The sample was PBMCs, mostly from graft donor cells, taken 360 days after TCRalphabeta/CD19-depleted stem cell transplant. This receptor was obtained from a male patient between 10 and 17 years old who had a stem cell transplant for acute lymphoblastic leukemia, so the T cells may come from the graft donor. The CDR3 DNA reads TGTGCCACCGCGAGGGGGGGACCCACAGATACGCAGTATTTT. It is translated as CATARGGPTDTQYF.